This T cell receptor (beta chain) originates from a study of CD8 T cells in Susac syndrome (dated by TCRdb to between 2018 and 2020). Context from the whole study: Repertoire sequencing was used to test whether CD8+ T cell activation and differentiation in Susac syndrome was antigen driven. The clonality of the CD8+ T cell repertoire was compared across around twelve healthy donors, some 14 Susac syndrome patients and under 18 multiple sclerosis patients.

Peripheral blood CD8+ and CD4+ T cells from healthy donors, Susac syndrome patients and multiple sclerosis patients were profiled using high-throughput TCR beta sequencing. Multiple sclerosis controls were treatment-naive patients with stable or active relapsing-remitting disease fulfilling revised McDonald criteria. Bulk CD8+ and CD4+ T cells were purified by magnetic negative isolation, whereas CD8+ TEMRA cells were enriched by FACS. Blood was drawn into EDTA tubes, processed within 24 hours, and PBMCs were isolated by density gradient centrifugation. PBMCs intended for TCR sequencing were cryopreserved in liquid nitrogen and were subsequently thawed in a 37 degrees C water bath. Purity of sorted or isolated CD4+, CD8+ and CD8+ TEMRA cells was at least 90%. The investigation overall reported the following: The number of individuals in the TCR sequencing and HLA analysis was recognized as being relatively small.

V gives up 6 bases and J gives up 1 base, and the segment between their germline ends measures 10 bases. CDR1 and CDR2 were assigned from the germline V gene as MNHEY and SVGAGI. Counted from cysteine to phenylalanine, this CDR3 has 14 amino acids. This entry keeps only the CDR3 DNA: 42 bases, framed from base 1. With respect to this clonotype: Its antigen is currently not known. Per-base qualities were not stored, and no clone one base away is much larger.

RNA was extracted using the RNeasy kit, and about 0.45 to 1 microgram was reverse transcribed with random hexamers. The immunoSEQ multiplex PCR assay, covering 54 Vbeta and 13 Jbeta segments, was used to amplify TCR beta CDR3 regions. PCR amplification bias was corrected by using a synthetic template baseline for primer optimization and computational correction. The paper's data handling went like this. Reads were annotated to V, D and J genes per IMGT and analyzed with immunoSEQ Analyzer, keeping only productive sequences. Clonality was calculated as one minus the Shannon entropy normalized by log2 of the number of productive unique sequences. For each patient and control, public and private clones were evaluated among the 100 most prevalent clones. Clones were defined as Susac-specific if absent from the healthy and MS cohorts, from under 1,200 published viral clones and from other ImmuneACCESS disease sequences. Using fastp trimming at Q25 and MiXCR clonotype assembly, TCRdb reanalyzed the public sequencing data and kept in-frame beta chains. Rows are unified per CDR3 protein, each entry keeping the most common DNA and genes. These V and J calls rely on TCRdb rather than the paper's analysis. The sample has around 270,000 distinct CDR3 sequences on record, around 89% of them singletons. Around 0.18% of the sample goes to the ten largest clones.

The rearranged chain carries TRBV6-5 and TRBJ2-1; no D gene can be assigned with confidence. This clonotype was obtained from a human donor with multiple sclerosis. The sequencing input was CD8+ T cells from PBMCs. The DNA sequence is as follows: TGTGCCAGCAGCAACAGTATTTCCTACAATGAGCAGTTCTTC. Translated, this is CASSNSISYNEQFF.